Sequencing of this T cell receptor (beta chain) was carried out in a study of cytomegalovirus exposure and HLA in healthy donors. General observations from the study: Earlier analysis yielded a pattern in which most TCR beta V segments were productive about 87% or about 30% of the time.

PCR amplification relied on 60 Vbeta primers (plus 13 Jbeta primers). Sequenced by immunoSEQ multiplex PCR; TCRdb stores in-frame clones only, minus some. Among roughly 150,000 clones listed, more than 70% were seen once. As to this clone: Its antigen is undetermined.

The germline V gene encodes CDR1 MDHEN and CDR2 SYDVKM. Between the trimmed V and J ends, which lost 2 bases and 3 bases, there was a span of 11 bases. The CDR3 consists of 15 residues. The chain recombines TRBV28 with TRBJ1-5; no clear D gene. This TCR derives from a man younger than 35 in good health and CMV-seropositive. The sample was PBMCs. In DNA, the CDR3 is TGTGCCAGCAGTTTAGACAAAAGTCACAATCAGCCCCAGCATTTT. Residues: CASSLDKSHNQPQHF.